Sequencing of this T cell receptor beta chain was carried out in a study of Ad26.COV2.S vaccination and SARS-CoV-2 variants. Sequenced by immunoSEQ multiplex PCR; TCRdb stores in-frame clones only, minus some. This sample yields 300,000 to 400,000 clones, of which about 82% are seen a single time; less than 2% belongs to the top ten. The germline V gene encodes CDR1 SQVTM and CDR2 ANQGSEA. This CDR3 is built from 12 residues. The V gene lost 3 bases and the J gene lost 5 bases, with 10 bases spanning the gap. Stated treatment: 15 to 20 received Ad26.COV2.S at low or high dose, single or two shots; about 5 received placebo; per-sample allocation not given. The samples date from day 63 after the first vaccine or placebo injection.

This chain links TRBV29-1 with TRBJ2-5, with D possibly being TRBD1 or TRBD2 (5 bases each). The TCR sequence derives from a person between 18 and 65 years old who received the Ad26.COV2.S COVID-19 vaccine or a placebo. The starting material was peripheral blood, obtained in a trial of Ad26.COV2.S vaccine versus placebo. The CDR3 DNA reads as TGCAGCGTTGACGAGGGGTGGGAGACCCAGTACTTC. Translating gives CSVDEGWETQYF.